Listed here are 17 T cell receptor beta chains from one sample, sequenced in a study of blood T cell repertoires in COVID-19. Only in-frame clones appear in the TCRdb table, and some are missing; sequencing was by immunoSEQ multiplex PCR. The data contain roughly 120,000 clones, 85% to 90% of them seen just once; the ten biggest clones take up roughly 0.94%. The sample comprised peripheral blood. These receptors were taken from a woman between 50 and 59 years old with active or convalescent COVID-19.

The chain is built from TRBV11-2 and TRBJ2-1; TRBD2 matches 15 bases. With 5 bases clipped from V and 7 bases from J, the junction kept 6 bases outside the gene matches. The CDR3 extends over 16 amino acids. CDR1 and CDR2 (germline): SGHAT, FQNNGV. The CDR3 DNA is TGTGCCAGCAGCCCCGGACTAGCGGGAGGGCAAAATGAGCAGTTCTTC. Translation: CASSPGLAGGQNEQFF.

The sample holds one count of this clone. The CDR3 DNA reads as TGCAGCGTTCCCAGGACTAGCGCCTTAGTAGGTGAGCAGTTCTTC. Its protein product is CSVPRTSALVGEQFF. This chain joins TRBV29-1 and TRBJ2-1, with 9 nucleotides matching TRBD2. Germline CDR1 and CDR2: SQVTM and ANQGSEA. The CDR3 totals 15 residues. V trimming: 5 bases; J trimming: 9 bases; junction bases outside the gene matches: 14.

This chain links TRBV28 with TRBJ1-6; D unclear. Trimming removed 0 bases at V and 15 bases at J, with 6 bases between. CDR1 is MDHEN and CDR2 is SYDVKM in the germline V gene. This CDR3 comprises 11 residues. DNA of the CDR3: TGTGCCAGCAGTTTATGGGACTACCTCCACTTT. It translates to CASSLWDYLHF.

The rearrangement links TRBV6-1 to TRBJ1-2; D ambiguous. Germline V CDR1 and CDR2: MNHNS, SASEGT. The CDR3 totals 16 residues. V was shortened by 0 bases and J by 0 bases, with 11 bases between the two germline ends. The CDR3 loop reads CASSEALGGANYGYTF. DNA for the CDR3: TGTGCCAGCAGTGAAGCGCTAGGAGGAGCTAACTATGGCTACACCTTC.

J is TRBJ1-2 and V is TRBV10-3, with TRBD1 matching over 11 bases. This CDR3 comprises 17 residues. After removal of 8 bases from V and 0 bases from J, the junction contained 11 bases not matched to a gene. Germline values: CDR1 ENHRY, CDR2 SYGVKD. CDR3 protein: CAIVSGEGQGANYGYTF. CDR3 sequence (DNA): TGTGCCATCGTTTCTGGAGAGGGACAGGGGGCTAACTATGGCTACACCTTC.

The chain joins TRBV24-1 to TRBJ2-2, with D perhaps TRBD1 (6 bases). Germline lookup yields CDR1 KGHDR and CDR2 SFDVKD. V lost 6 bases, J lost 6 bases, and 7 bases lay in between. This CDR3 spans 12 amino acids. In DNA form, the CDR3 reads TGTGCCACCAGTTCAGGGGCCGGGGAGCTGTTTTTT. This codes for CATSSGAGELFF.

The rearrangement uses TRBV19 and TRBJ1-2, with 9 bases that match TRBD1. Germline V gene data show CDR1 as LNHDA and CDR2 as SQIVND (reference sequence). J gave up 4 bases and V 3 bases, and 6 bases lay outside the gene matches. The CDR3 length is 15 residues. The CDR3: CASSMDRGGFYGYTF. DNA for the CDR3: TGTGCCAGTAGTATGGACAGGGGAGGATTCTATGGCTACACCTTC. Combining the CDR3 with reference TRBV19 and TRBJ1-2 gives the whole variable domain DGGITQSPKYLFRKEGQNVTLSCEQNLNHDAMYWYRQDPGQGLRLIYYSQIVNDFQKGDIAEGYSVSREKKESFPLTVTSAQKNPTAFYLCASSMDRGGFYGYTFGSGTRLTVV.

This chain connects TRBV18 to TRBJ1-6; possible D gene TRBD1, 6 bases. The V end was cut by 6 bases, the J end by 8 bases, with 11 bases between. The CDR3 runs 13 residues. From germline, CDR1 is KGHSH and CDR2 LQKENI. As DNA, the CDR3 is TGTGCCAGCTCGACCAGGGGCGATTCACCCCTCCACTTT. Translating it yields CASSTRGDSPLHF.

The J gene is TRBJ2-7, the V gene TRBV5-4; D unresolved. There are 15 residues in the CDR3. V lost 1 base, J lost 0 bases, and 11 bases lay in between. Germline CDR1 and CDR2: SGHNT and YYREEE (reference sequence). CDR3 bases: TGTGCCAGCAGCTTGATGGGCGCGAGCTCCTACGAGCAGTACTTC. It is translated as CASSLMGASSYEQYF.

This clone has a single count. The rearrangement uses TRBV19 and TRBJ1-5; D perhaps matches TRBD1 (6 bases). The CDR3 runs to 14 residues. The V end lost 3 bases, the J end lost 6 bases, and 12 bases lay between the germline ends. The germline gives CDR1 LNHDA, CDR2 SQIVND (reference sequence). The CDR3 DNA is TGTGCCAGTAGTATCCACAGGGTGCTTCAGCCCCAGCATTTT. Encoded protein: CASSIHRVLQPQHF. The entire variable domain, with the rest obtained from reference TRBV19 and TRBJ1-5, is as follows: DGGITQSPKYLFRKEGQNVTLSCEQNLNHDAMYWYRQDPGQGLRLIYYSQIVNDFQKGDIAEGYSVSREKKESFPLTVTSAQKNPTAFYLCASSIHRVLQPQHFGDGTRLSIL.

The CDR3 DNA follows: TGTGCCAGCTTGCGGAACACTGAAGCTTTCTTT. Translated: CASLRNTEAFF. The rearrangement joins TRBV12-3 or TRBV12-4 to TRBJ1-1; no clear D gene. CDR3 length: 11 residues. Trimming pared 8 bases from V and 1 base from J, leaving 5 bases between.

This rearrangement joins TRBV28 to TRBJ2-5, with no clear D. The CDR3 covers 16 residues. V lost 5 bases to trimming and J lost 0 bases, with 16 bases between them. CDR1 is MDHEN and CDR2 is SYDVKM in the germline V gene. CDR3 DNA: TGTGCCAGCAGTGCCGACCTGACACCGTACCAAGAGACCCAGTACTTC. Translating gives CASSADLTPYQETQYF.

V is TRBV5-6 and J is TRBJ2-3; perhaps TRBD1 as D (6 bases). This CDR3 comprises 14 residues. Germline V gene sequence: CDR1 SGHDT, CDR2 YYEEEE. V gave up 0 bases and J gave up 7 bases, with 12 bases separating them. The CDR3 reads CASSLGDRLYTQYF. The CDR3 DNA is TGTGCCAGCAGCTTGGGCGACAGGCTTTATACGCAGTATTTT.

CDR3 bases: TGTGCCAGCAGACGGTCCAGCAATCAGCCCCAGCATTTT. Translation: CASRRSSNQPQHF. The chain employs TRBV6-5 and TRBJ1-5, with no clear D. Trimming took off 6 bases at V and 1 base at J, with 7 bases between the two ends. There are 13 residues in the CDR3. Germline CDR1 reads MNHEY; CDR2 reads SVGAGI.

The rearrangement joins TRBV11-2 to TRBJ1-5; D not resolved. Germline-derived CDR1 and CDR2 are SGHAT and FQNNGV. Trimming shortened V by 0 bases and J by 7 bases, and 10 bases separated the two germline ends. The CDR3 loop spans 14 amino acids. The CDR3 is CASSLEPTGQPQHF. The CDR3 DNA is TGTGCCAGCAGCTTAGAGCCGACGGGGCAGCCCCAGCATTTT.

The rearrangement joins TRBV18 to TRBJ2-3, with 10 bases identical to TRBD2. Germline CDR1 and CDR2: KGHSH and LQKENI. V gave up 3 bases and J gave up 5 bases; unmatched junction bases: 5. This CDR3 has 15 amino acids. The CDR3 protein is CASSPPSGRIDTQYF. The CDR3 region has the DNA TGTGCCAGCTCACCTCCTAGCGGGAGAATAGATACGCAGTATTTT.

The rearrangement uses TRBV27 and TRBJ2-2; a possible D gene is TRBD1 (6 bases). The germline V gene has CDR1 MNHEY and CDR2 SMNVEV (reference sequence). Trimming took 5 bases from V and 1 from J, leaving 20 bases between them. The CDR3 extends over 18 amino acids. CDR3 coding DNA: TGTGCCAGCAGTGAAGGAAGGAGCAGGGGACAGAACACCGGGGAGCTGTTTTTT. This gives the protein CASSEGRSRGQNTGELFF.